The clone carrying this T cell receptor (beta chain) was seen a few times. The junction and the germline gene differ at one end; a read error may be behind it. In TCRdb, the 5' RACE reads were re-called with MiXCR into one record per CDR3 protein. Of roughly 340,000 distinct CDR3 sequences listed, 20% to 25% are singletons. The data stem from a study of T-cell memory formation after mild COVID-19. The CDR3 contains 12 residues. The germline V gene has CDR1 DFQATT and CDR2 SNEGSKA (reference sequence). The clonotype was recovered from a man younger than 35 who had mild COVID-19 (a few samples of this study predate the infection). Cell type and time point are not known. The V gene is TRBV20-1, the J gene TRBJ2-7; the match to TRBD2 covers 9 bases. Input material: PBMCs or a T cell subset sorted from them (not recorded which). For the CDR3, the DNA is TGCAGTGGACCCCCTGGAGCGGGGGGCTGTGACTTC. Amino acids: CSGPPGAGGCDF.